The 19 T cell receptor beta chains below were found in one sample sequenced in a study of T cell repertoires in cytomegalovirus infection. MiXCR was run by TCRdb on the reads, yielding one entry per CDR3 protein. The table shows approximately 300,000 distinct CDR3 sequences, with approximately 25% occurring only once. The antigens for these receptors are not known. The source was cultured PBMCs, collected from culture after CMV antigen stimulation. The receptor set was obtained from a human donor in good health (CMV status not recorded). Some clones in this sample may be carry-over from other donors' samples.

This chain joins TRBV7-8 and TRBJ2-7; tentative D call: TRBD2 (7 bases). Trimming removed 1 base at V and 4 bases at J, with 14 bases between. The germline gives CDR1 SGHVS, CDR2 FQNEAQ. The CDR3 totals 15 residues. Here the CDR3 DNA reads TGTGCCAGCAGCTTAGAGGGGGGGGCCGGGTACGAGCAGTACTTC. Translation gives CASSLEGGAGYEQYF. Full variable domain (rest looked up from reference TRBV7-8 and TRBJ2-7): GAGVSQSPRYKVAKRGQDVALRCDPISGHVSLFWYQQALGQGPEFLTYFQNEAQLDKSGLPSDRFFAERPEGSVSTLKIQRTQQEDSAVYLCASSLEGGAGYEQYFGPGTRLTVT.

This rearrangement joins TRBV14 to TRBJ2-1; TRBD2 is a possible D gene (6 bases). The germline CDR1 and CDR2 sequences are SGHDN and FVKESK. The germline V and J ends were trimmed by 0 bases and 15 bases, with 15 bases remaining between them. The CDR3 sequence is 13 residues long. The chain's CDR3 is CASSQDVGSTPFF. In DNA, the CDR3 is TGTGCCAGCAGCCAAGACGTCGGGAGTACTCCGTTCTTC.

This clonotype turned up a few times. The CDR3 sequence: CATSMNNEQFF. The CDR3 DNA reads TGTGCCACCAGCATGAACAATGAGCAGTTCTTC. The rearrangement links TRBV15 to TRBJ2-1; no clear D gene. This CDR3 is 11 amino acids long. V was shortened by 4 bases and J by 5 bases, with 3 bases between the two germline ends. CDR1 LNHNV and CDR2 YYDKDF come from the germline V gene (reference sequence).

The chain carries TRBV24-1 and TRBJ2-1; D is undetermined. The CDR3 runs to 13 residues. V gave up 8 bases and J gave up 0 bases, with 7 bases separating them. Germline V gene lookup returns CDR1 KGHDR and CDR2 SFDVKD. CDR3 nucleotides: TGTGCCACCAAGGGCGGCTCCTACAATGAGCAGTTCTTC. Translation: CATKGGSYNEQFF.

The J gene is TRBJ1-4, the V gene TRBV5-4; D gene uncertain. The length of the CDR3 is 16 residues. Looked up from germline, CDR1 is SGHNT and CDR2 is YYREEE (reference sequence). Trimming stripped 0 bases from V and 0 bases from J, with 9 bases between. The CDR3 here is CASSLGGRSTNEKLFF. The CDR3 DNA follows: TGTGCCAGCAGCTTGGGGGGTCGTTCAACTAATGAAAAACTGTTTTTT.

The chain couples TRBV19 to TRBJ1-5; 7 bases align to TRBD1. Germline V lookup: CDR1 LNHDA, CDR2 SQIVND (reference sequence). This CDR3 is built from 17 residues. Germline trimming cut 6 bases from V and 0 bases from J; bases unmatched to any gene: 11. As DNA, the CDR3 is TGTGCCAGTAGAAGCCGGAGACAGGGTTATAGCAATCAGCCCCAGCATTTT. It translates to CASRSRRQGYSNQPQHF.

This rearrangement joins TRBV6-8 to TRBJ1-5; 8 nucleotides agree with TRBD1. V shed 2 bases and J 4 bases; nucleotides not matched to a gene: 13. Germline V gives CDR1 MNHGY, CDR2 SAAAGT. The CDR3 loop spans 18 amino acids. CDR3 sequence: CASSYLTKDRDRNQPQHF. The CDR3 bases are TGTGCCAGCAGTTACCTTACCAAGGACAGGGACAGAAATCAGCCCCAGCATTTT.

This clonotype was counted ten times or more. The chain combines TRBV7-2 with TRBJ2-2, with D perhaps TRBD2 (5 bases). V was shortened by 1 base and J by 5 bases, with 8 bases between the two germline ends. The CDR3 is made up of 14 amino acids. CDR1 and CDR2 from the germline V gene are SGHTA and FQGNSA. In DNA, the CDR3 is TGTGCCAGCAGCTTAGTAAGGGAGACCGGGGAGCTGTTTTTT. Translating it yields CASSLVRETGELFF.

This clonotype has a single count. CDR3 sequence (DNA): TGCAGTGCCACCTTCGGGCTAGCGGGAGGCAACAATGAGCAGTTCTTC. Encoded protein: CSATFGLAGGNNEQFF. The chain carries TRBV20-1 and TRBJ2-1; TRBD2 matches 11 bases. Germline CDR1 is DFQATT and CDR2 is SNEGSKA (reference sequence). The V segment lost 6 bases and the J segment 5 bases; nucleotides outside the gene matches: 12. The CDR3 consists of 16 residues.

The sample holds a few counts of this clonotype. The chain has TRBV7-3 and TRBJ2-1; D gene ambiguous. Trimming shortened V by 0 bases and J by 5 bases, and 14 bases separated the two germline ends. This CDR3 is built from 16 residues. CDR1 and CDR2 from the germline V gene are SGHTA and FQGTGA. CDR3 coding DNA: TGTGCCAGCAGCTTAACCCTGGCTACCAACGACAATGAGCAGTTCTTC. Its protein product is CASSLTLATNDNEQFF.

J is TRBJ2-6 and V is TRBV18; TRBD1 matches 8 bases. Trimming at V came to 6 bases and at J to 1 base, leaving 8 bases not matched to a gene. Germline V lookup: CDR1 KGHSH, CDR2 LQKENI. This CDR3 comprises 17 residues. The CDR3 DNA is TGTGCCAGCTCCTCGACAGGGGTCCAATCTGGGGCCAACGTCCTGACTTTC. This gives the protein CASSSTGVQSGANVLTF.

The J gene is TRBJ2-5, the V gene TRBV12-3 or TRBV12-4; D gene ambiguous. The CDR3 is 13 amino acids. Trimming left V 3 bases short and J 0 bases short, with 5 bases between. This chain's CDR3 is CASSLPYQETQYF. The DNA for the CDR3 is TGTGCCAGCAGTTTGCCTTACCAAGAGACCCAGTACTTC.

This clonotype was detected only a few times. V usage is TRBV6-2 or TRBV6-3 and J usage is TRBJ2-7; D uncertain. V was cut by 2 bases and J by 7 bases, with 12 bases left in between. This CDR3 has 13 residues. Germline CDR1 is MNHEY and CDR2 is SVGEGT. The CDR3 DNA follows: TGTGCCAGCAGTTACGGTCCTGGCCGAGAGCAGTACGTC. Its protein is CASSYGPGREQYV.

This clonotype turned up a few times. The chain is built from TRBV29-1 and TRBJ1-1; maybe TRBD1 (5 bases). V was cut by 3 bases and J by 1 base, with 12 bases left in between. CDR3 length equals 14 residues. CDR1 and CDR2 from the germline V gene are SQVTM and ANQGSEA. The CDR3 sequence: CSVDPAQGNTEAFF. CDR3 in DNA: TGCAGCGTTGATCCGGCCCAGGGGAACACTGAAGCTTTCTTT. Combining the CDR3 with reference TRBV29-1 and TRBJ1-1 gives the whole variable domain SAVISQKPSRDICQRGTSLTIQCQVDSQVTMMFWYRQQPGQSLTLIATANQGSEATYESGFVIDKFPISRPNLTFSTLTVSNMSPEDSSIYLCSVDPAQGNTEAFFGQGTRLTVV.

This clonotype was seen more than once but under ten times. The chain joins TRBV6-2 or TRBV6-3 to TRBJ2-6; D remains ambiguous. This CDR3 spans 19 amino acids. Trimming cost V 0 bases and J 1 base, with 16 bases left between them. The germline V gene encodes CDR1 MNHEY and CDR2 SVGEGT. CDR3 DNA: TGTGCCAGCAGTTACTCGACCTGGCAGGCTGGGTCTGGGGCCAACGTCCTGACTTTC. Encoded protein: CASSYSTWQAGSGANVLTF.

V and J are TRBV20-1 and TRBJ2-1; 14 bases match TRBD2. Germline lookup yields CDR1 DFQATT and CDR2 SNEGSKA (reference sequence). This CDR3 region has 14 residues. The trim removed 6 bases at V and 8 bases at J, leaving 6 bases unmatched. The CDR3 nucleotides are TGCAGTGCCCAGGGACTAGCGGGAGTCGATGAGCAGTTCTTC. It encodes CSAQGLAGVDEQFF.

The J gene is TRBJ1-2, the V gene TRBV29-1; D gene ambiguous. There are 14 residues in the CDR3. Germline CDR1 is SQVTM and CDR2 is ANQGSEA. V lost 2 bases to trimming and J lost 5 bases, with 15 bases between them. The CDR3 spells CSVESAGPVYGYTF. The CDR3 region has the DNA TGCAGCGTTGAATCGGCAGGACCAGTTTATGGCTACACCTTC.

V is TRBV6-2 or TRBV6-3 and J is TRBJ2-1; 7 bases line up with TRBD1. Losses at the gene ends were 6 bases for V and 3 bases for J; bases not matched to a gene: 8. The CDR3 is 15 amino acids. Germline CDR1 reads MNHEY; CDR2 reads SVGEGT. The chain's CDR3 is CASRQGTRLYNEQFF. CDR3 coding DNA: TGTGCCAGCAGACAGGGGACCAGACTCTACAATGAGCAGTTCTTC.

The genes are TRBV5-1 and TRBJ2-5; 8 bases map to TRBD2. This CDR3 comprises 16 residues. V shed 4 bases and J 1 base; nucleotides not matched to a gene: 9. Germline lookup yields CDR1 SGHRS and CDR2 YFSETQ. DNA of the CDR3: TGCGCCAGCAGCCCCCTTGGCGGGGGGATCCAAGAGACCCAGTACTTC. It codes for CASSPLGGGIQETQYF.